This T cell receptor (beta chain) was sequenced in a study of T cell changes during pregnancy in multiple sclerosis (dated by TCRdb to between 2019 and 2020). Regarding the complete study: Changes in the T cell repertoire over the course of pregnancy were examined in this study in women with multiple sclerosis.

About this clone itself: Its recognized antigen is unknown. No much larger clone exists at a distance of one base, and base qualities are not known.

Libraries were made using the immunoSEQ multiplex PCR assay. The table was pulled from immuneACCESS by TCRdb, which kept in-frame rearrangements only. Such tables lose some clones; where checked, under half of the loss comes from unresolved V genes, and the rest has no known cause. The sample records 55,000 to 85,000 clones, around nine tenths of which are singletons. 1% to 1.5% of the sample belongs to the ten largest clones. From a lookup of the germline V gene (reference sequence), CDR1 and CDR2 are LNHDA and SQIVND. The CDR3 starts with the cysteine, ends with the phenylalanine, and has 16 residues. CDR3 DNA is the only sequence kept; it has 48 bases, read in frame from the first base. From V the trimming removes 10 bases and from J it removes 7 bases, while the gene matches leave 14 bases of the junction unaccounted for.

The rearrangement joined TRBV19 to TRBJ2-1; 12 bases in the junction line up with TRBD2. The sample here was peripheral blood, taken in the third trimester of pregnancy. The TCR originated in a female donor with multiple sclerosis, enrolled in a pregnancy study. The nucleotides are TGTGCCACAAGACTAGCGGGAGTAAGCGGTAAGAATGAGCAGTTCTTC. This codes for CATRLAGVSGKNEQFF.